These T cell receptor beta chains were read from a single sample in a study of T cell clonotyping in hematopoietic cell transplantation. Produced via immunoSEQ multiplex PCR; TCRdb's table is partial and in-frame only. The data show about 4,800 clones, with 90% seen just once and less than 6.5% held by the top ten. The sequencing input was peripheral blood mononuclear cells. These receptors all come from a man aged 35-49 years in good health. Some clones in this sample may be carry-over from other donors' samples. CDR3s include the opening cysteine and the closing phenylalanine or tryptophan. A D gene is named only where the DNA matches it firmly. A row's size may be missing; if present it is once, few, many or a size class.

>NA|TRBV7-2|NA|TRBJ2-7
CASSPRQNWLESYEQYF
TGTGCCAGCAGCCCCCGACAGAATTGGCTTGAATCTTACGAGCAGTACTTC
>TRBD1|TRBV9|NA|TRBJ1-2
CASSIGQGSYGYTF
TGTGCCAGCAGCATCGGACAGGGGAGCTATGGCTACACCTTC
>NA|TRBV6-5|NA|TRBJ1-5
CASSYQGSSQPQHF
TGTGCCAGCAGTTACCAGGGGTCCAGCCAGCCCCAGCATTTT
>NA|TRBV6-6|NA|TRBJ2-7
CASSYSMQGLAYEQYF
TGTGCCAGCAGTTACTCGATGCAGGGTTTAGCCTACGAGCAGTACTTC
>NA|TRBV15|NA|TRBJ2-1
CATSRELANEQFF
TGTGCCACCAGCAGAGAACTAGCCAATGAGCAGTTCTTC
>TRBD1|TRBV10-3|NA|TRBJ2-1
CAIRKLPGQGADEQFF
TGTGCCATCAGGAAGCTACCGGGACAGGGGGCCGATGAGCAGTTCTTC
>NA|TRBV7-8|NA|TRBJ2-5
CASSLRAGFGEETQYF
TGTGCCAGCAGTCTACGGGCAGGGTTTGGCGAAGAGACCCAGTACTTC
>TRBD1|TRBV14|NA|TRBJ1-2
CASSQDGKGGMGYYGYTF
TGTGCCAGCAGCCAAGATGGGAAAGGGGGCATGGGCTACTATGGCTACACCTTC
>NA|TRBV7-9|NA|TRBJ2-5
CASSLRDSQETQYF
TGTGCCAGCAGCTTGAGGGACTCACAAGAGACCCAGTACTTC
>NA|TRBV5-8|NA|TRBJ2-1
CASSLGASSYNEQFF
TGTGCCAGCAGCTTGGGTGCGAGCTCCTACAATGAGCAGTTCTTC
>NA|TRBV2|NA|TRBJ1-2
CASSEDRDYGYTF
TGTGCCAGCAGTGAAGACAGGGATTATGGCTACACCTTC
>TRBD1|TRBV25-1|NA|TRBJ1-1
CASSPGTGKGRGTEAFF
TGTGCCAGCAGTCCCGGGACAGGGAAAGGGAGAGGGACTGAAGCTTTCTTT
>TRBD2|TRBV6-1|NA|TRBJ2-1
CASSRGVMSYNEQFF
TGTGCCAGCAGTCGGGGGGTGATGTCCTACAATGAGCAGTTCTTC
>NA|TRBV7-6|NA|TRBJ2-7
CASSLEGHSYEQYF
TGTGCCAGCAGCTTAGAGGGGCACTCCTACGAGCAGTACTTC
>NA|TRBV11-2|once|TRBJ2-7
CASSPGRGLHEQYF
TGTGCCAGCAGCCCCGGGCGGGGGCTGCACGAGCAGTACTTC
>TRBD2|TRBV5-4|NA|TRBJ2-3
CASSFPPSGGTDTQYF
TGTGCCAGCAGCTTCCCTCCTAGCGGAGGCACAGATACGCAGTATTTT
>TRBD2|TRBV7-9|once|TRBJ2-4
CASSLGPSGGYKNIQYF
TGTGCCAGCAGCTTGGGCCCTAGCGGGGGGTACAAAAACATTCAGTACTTC
>TRBD1|TRBV9|NA|TRBJ1-3
CASSVSGDRVGNTIYF
TGTGCCAGCAGCGTATCGGGAGACAGGGTTGGAAACACCATATATTTT
>NA|TRBV20-1|NA|TRBJ2-5
CSAVFQETQYF
TGCAGTGCGGTCTTCCAAGAGACCCAGTACTTC
>NA|TRBV7-2|NA|TRBJ1-5
CASSLAGGSQPQHF
TGTGCCAGCAGCTTAGCCGGCGGGTCTCAGCCCCAGCATTTT
>TRBD1|TRBV7-2|NA|TRBJ1-5
CASSGGQAYQPQHF
TGTGCCAGCAGCGGAGGACAGGCTTATCAGCCCCAGCATTTT
>NA|TRBV6-1|NA|TRBJ1-1
CASSERGGNTEAFF
TGTGCCAGCAGTGAACGAGGGGGGAACACTGAAGCTTTCTTT
>NA|TRBV25-1|NA|TRBJ2-2
CASSVMRGSTGELFF
TGTGCCAGCAGTGTTATGAGGGGTAGCACCGGGGAGCTGTTTTTT
>TRBD2|TRBV19|NA|TRBJ2-7
CASSLAGGPAYEQYF
TGTGCCAGCTCGCTAGCGGGGGGTCCCGCCTACGAGCAGTACTTC
>TRBD2|TRBV5-6|NA|TRBJ2-7
CASRREGNTYEQYF
TGTGCCAGCAGAAGGGAGGGGAATACCTACGAGCAGTACTTC
>TRBD2|TRBV11-3|NA|TRBJ2-1
CASSRLGLAGGNEQFF
TGTGCCAGCAGCCGCCTTGGACTAGCGGGAGGAAATGAGCAGTTCTTC
>NA|TRBV7-2|few|TRBJ1-2
CASSSEGLNYGYTF
TGTGCCAGCAGCTCAGAAGGTTTAAACTATGGCTACACCTTC
>NA|TRBV7-2|once|TRBJ2-3
CASSLTYTDTQYF
TGTGCCAGCAGCTTAACCTACACAGATACGCAGTATTTT
>NA|TRBV5-4|NA|TRBJ2-3
CASRPGSTDTQYF
TGTGCCAGCAGACCTGGGAGCACAGATACGCAGTATTTT
>NA|TRBV12-5|NA|TRBJ2-2
CASGLVAGTGELFF
TGTGCTAGTGGTTTGGTAGCGGGCACCGGGGAGCTGTTTTTT
>NA|TRBV6-5|NA|TRBJ2-5
CASSSATNSKTQYF
TGTGCCAGCAGTTCCGCCACCAACAGCAAGACCCAGTACTTC
>NA|TRBV29-1|once|TRBJ1-1
CSVRTGLGYTEAFF
TGCAGCGTGCGGACGGGGTTGGGGTACACTGAAGCTTTCTTT
>NA|TRBV7-2|NA|TRBJ2-1
CASSLATWDNEQFF
TGTGCCAGCAGCTTAGCCACATGGGACAATGAGCAGTTCTTC
>NA|TRBV19|NA|TRBJ1-5
CASSKLREERDQPQHF
TGTGCCAGTAGTAAACTCCGTGAGGAGCGGGATCAGCCCCAGCATTTT
>TRBD1|TRBV9|NA|TRBJ2-6
CASKTGAMGANVLTF
TGTGCCAGCAAGACAGGGGCGATGGGGGCCAACGTCCTGACTTTC
>NA|TRBV12-5|NA|TRBJ2-5
CASGLVETQYF
TGTGCTAGTGGTTTAGTAGAGACCCAGTACTTC
>NA|TRBV5-5|NA|TRBJ1-3
CASSLEASSGNTIYF
TGTGCCAGCAGCTTGGAGGCGAGCTCTGGAAACACCATATATTTT
>NA|TRBV7-7|NA|TRBJ2-5
CASSSGRVETQYF
TGTGCCAGCAGCTCTGGCAGGGTGGAGACCCAGTACTTC
>TRBD1|TRBV6-5|NA|TRBJ1-1
CASSPYRGTEAFF
TGTGCCAGCAGTCCCTACAGGGGCACTGAAGCTTTCTTT
>TRBD2|TRBV6-5|NA|TRBJ2-5
CASSYAGEPQETQYF
TGTGCCAGCAGTTACGCGGGGGAACCCCAAGAGACCCAGTACTTC